This TCR beta chain was recorded in a study of control samples from healthy donors and cancer patients. Libraries were prepared by immunoSEQ multiplex PCR; TCRdb keeps only in-frame clonotypes and omits some of them. In the table there are around 110,000 clones, 88% of which are singletons. This CDR3 contains 12 residues. The V gene end was trimmed by 6 bases and the J gene end by 10 bases; junction bases not matched to a gene: 4. In germline, CDR1 is LNHDA, CDR2 SQIVND (reference sequence). The chain links TRBV19 to TRBJ2-1, with 9 positions matching TRBD2. Sequencing used blood. The receptor comes from a woman in her 70s in good health. CDR3 protein: CASRLRGGEQFF. CDR3 DNA: TGTGCCAGTAGGCTGCGGGGGGGAGAGCAGTTCTTC. Supplemented by reference TRBV19 and TRBJ2-1, the full variable domain reads DGGITQSPKYLFRKEGQNVTLSCEQNLNHDAMYWYRQDPGQGLRLIYYSQIVNDFQKGDIAEGYSVSREKKESFPLTVTSAQKNPTAFYLCASRLRGGEQFFGPGTRLTVL.